The 15 T cell receptor beta chains given below trace back to one sample, sequenced in a study of blood T cells in healthy people across ages. Together with a sample-barcoded 5' primer, a J-beta primer mix was included in a second PCR lasting roughly 6 to 12 cycles. MiXCR was run by TCRdb on the 5' RACE reads, yielding one entry per CDR3 protein. Counted here are about 1,400,000 distinct CDR3 sequences, roughly 40% occurring once; the ten biggest clones make up 6.5% to 10%. Input material: blood. The receptors derive from a woman under 30 in good health.

The V gene is TRBV20-1, the J gene TRBJ2-7, with a tentative D call TRBD2 (6 bases). V was shortened by 1 base and J by 6 bases, with 13 bases between the two germline ends. This CDR3 is 13 amino acids long. Germline lookup yields CDR1 DFQATT and CDR2 SNEGSKA (reference sequence). The CDR3 loop is CSARVGGKAEQYF. CDR3 bases: TGCAGTGCTAGAGTTGGAGGGAAGGCCGAGCAGTACTTC.

This clonotype was seen a handful of times. The V call is TRBV29-1, the J call TRBJ2-4; 7 bases align to TRBD2. CDR1 and CDR2 (germline): SQVTM, ANQGSEA. J gave up 3 bases and V 3 bases, and 2 bases lay outside the gene matches. The CDR3 contains 13 residues. CDR3 DNA: TGCAGCGTTGACGGGGGGATCAAAAACATTCAGTACTTC. Protein: CSVDGGIKNIQYF.

The table lists this clonotype with many counts. The chain carries TRBV5-1 and TRBJ1-2; a weak D match, TRBD1 (6 bases). CDR1 and CDR2 (germline): SGHRS, YFSETQ. This CDR3 has 16 residues. The V end lost 4 bases, the J end lost 3 bases, and 19 bases lay between the germline ends. The CDR3 loop is CASSHPSQGSDYGYTF. The DNA for the CDR3 is TGCGCCAGCAGCCACCCCTCACAGGGTTCGGACTATGGCTACACCTTC.

At least ten counts were recorded for this clonotype. The V and J genes are TRBV27 and TRBJ2-1; tentatively, D is TRBD1 (6 bases). CDR3 size: 14 residues. The germline CDR1 and CDR2 sequences are MNHEY and SMNVEV (reference sequence). V was shortened by 2 bases and J by 1 base, with 6 bases between the two germline ends. CDR3: CASSLRGSYNEQFF. The CDR3 DNA reads as TGTGCCAGCAGTTTAAGGGGGTCCTACAATGAGCAGTTCTTC.

This clonotype appeared many times. This chain joins TRBV24-1 and TRBJ2-5; D possibly matches TRBD1 or TRBD2 (5 bases each). Germline-derived CDR1 and CDR2 are KGHDR and SFDVKD. The CDR3 totals 15 residues. Trimming removed 2 bases from V and 2 bases from J, with 11 bases in between. CDR3 residues: CATSDSRDHQETQYF. The CDR3 DNA reads as TGTGCCACCAGTGATTCAAGGGACCATCAAGAGACCCAGTACTTC.

The chain employs TRBV7-9 and TRBJ2-1; perhaps TRBD2 as D (5 bases). This CDR3 spans 17 amino acids. V was trimmed by 1 base and J by 2 bases, leaving 15 bases between them. Germline CDR1 reads SEHNR; CDR2 reads FQNEAQ (reference sequence). DNA for the CDR3: TGTGCCAGCAGCTTAGTTAGACGAGCGGAACCCTACAATGAGCAGTTCTTC. Its protein is CASSLVRRAEPYNEQFF.

The V call is TRBV3-1, the J call TRBJ2-1; D not resolved. The germline gives CDR1 LGHDT, CDR2 YNNKEL (reference sequence). The CDR3 is 12 residues long. The V gene lost 0 bases and the J gene lost 15 bases, with 12 bases spanning the gap. The CDR3 is CASSQDASGLFF. The DNA for the CDR3 is TGTGCCAGCAGCCAAGACGCCTCCGGTCTGTTCTTC.

In the case of this clonotype: Possible read error: a much larger clone is one base away. The chain employs TRBV20-1 and TRBJ1-2, with 8 bases aligning to TRBD1. Looked up from germline, CDR1 is DFQATT and CDR2 is SNEGSKA (reference sequence). Trimming removed 8 bases from V and 1 base from J; junction bases left unmatched: 6. The CDR3 totals 13 residues. CDR3 DNA: TGCAGTCCCCACAGGGGGGTTAACTATGGCTACACCTTC. Translation: CSPHRGVNYGYTF.

The chain carries TRBV11-2 and TRBJ2-7; 7 nucleotides align to TRBD2. Per germline, CDR1 SGHAT and CDR2 FQNNGV. V gave up 1 base and J gave up 2 bases; unmatched junction bases: 5. CDR3 size: 15 residues. The CDR3 spells CASSLVAGVAYEQYF. CDR3 nucleotides: TGTGCCAGCAGCTTAGTTGCGGGAGTGGCCTACGAGCAGTACTTC.

A word on this clonotype: One junction end disagrees with the germline gene, perhaps due to a read error. The V gene is TRBV5-1, the J gene TRBJ2-1; 7 positions match TRBD2. Judging by the DNA end, TRBJ2-7 fits better; the J call may be wrong. Looked up from germline, CDR1 is SGHRS and CDR2 is YFSETQ. The length of the CDR3 is 14 residues. CDR3 protein: CASSFGGTNYVQYF. CDR3 in DNA: TGCGCCAGCAGCTTTGGCGGGACTAACTACGTGCAGTACTTC.

The chain links TRBV6-5 to TRBJ2-3, with 8 bases aligning to TRBD1. The V and J ends lost 7 bases and 4 bases, in that order; junction bases with no gene match: 10. This CDR3 is built from 15 residues. Per germline, CDR1 MNHEY and CDR2 SVGAGI. Written as DNA, the CDR3 is TGTGCCAGCATGCTTTACCCGGACAGGGCAGATACGCAGTATTTT. This sequence encodes CASMLYPDRADTQYF.

J is TRBJ2-5 and V is TRBV7-9; D uncertain. V was pared by 2 bases and J by 10 bases, with 11 bases between. The germline V gene has CDR1 SEHNR and CDR2 FQNEAQ (reference sequence). This CDR3 spans 12 amino acids. The CDR3 protein is CASSLTTQRQYF. CDR3 coding DNA: TGTGCCAGCAGCTTAACTACCCAGCGCCAGTACTTC.

The gene calls are TRBV27 and TRBJ2-7; D unresolved. The CDR3 extends over 12 amino acids. Per the germline V gene, CDR1 is MNHEY and CDR2 is SMNVEV (reference sequence). V was cut by 6 bases and J by 9 bases, with 15 bases left in between. The CDR3 coding sequence is TGTGCCAGCAGCACCTGGCAGGTCCCGCAGTACTTC. Amino acids: CASSTWQVPQYF.

The rearrangement uses TRBV20-1 and TRBJ2-2; 7 bases agree with TRBD2. Per germline, CDR1 DFQATT and CDR2 SNEGSKA (reference sequence). Trimming at V came to 5 bases and at J to 6 bases, leaving 6 bases not matched to a gene. The CDR3 runs to 13 residues. CDR3 sequence (DNA): TGCAGTGCTCCCCAGACTAGCTCCGGGGAGCTGTTTTTT. It encodes CSAPQTSSGELFF.

The chain employs TRBV25-1 and TRBJ2-7, with 11 bases lining up with TRBD2. J gave up 3 bases and V 4 bases, and 2 bases lay outside the gene matches. Germline lookup yields CDR1 MGHDK and CDR2 SYGVNS. This CDR3 comprises 14 residues. The CDR3 here is CASSALAGDYEQYF. As DNA, the CDR3 is TGTGCCAGCAGTGCACTAGCGGGAGACTACGAGCAGTACTTC.